This T cell receptor (beta chain) is from a study of immune heterogeneity within non-small cell lung tumors. The CDR3 length is 15 residues. Trimming left V 3 bases short and J 3 bases short, with 15 bases between. Germline V CDR1 and CDR2: SEHNR, FQNEAQ (reference sequence). The TCR beta CDR3 region was amplified by multiplex PCR employing 32 V and 13 J primers. TCRdb fed the multiplex PCR reads into MiXCR, producing one record per CDR3 protein. The sample lists about 2,800 distinct CDR3 sequences, 45% to 55% occurring once. With approximately 650 ng used per sample, the template was genomic DNA from bulk tumor. Spaced far apart, several biopsies were taken from each primary tumor during surgery. The study enrolled patients with untreated, newly diagnosed non-small cell lung cancer who underwent curative surgery. Non-small cell lung cancer patients, newly diagnosed and having surgery with curative intent, served as donors.

This clonotype has just one count. Its target is unknown. Findings of the study overall: Within a patient, dominant CDR3 beta clonotypes were shared across sites, though different locations had unique frequent clones. Local tumor mutational burden, with an R of about 0.34, correlated moderately but significantly with local T-cell clonality.

This chain uses TRBV7-9 with TRBJ2-7; weak D call: TRBD1 (6 bases). The sample taken for sequencing was lung tumor tissue. The source of this sequence is a man aged 55 to 69 with non-small cell lung cancer. Written as DNA, the CDR3 is TGTGCCAGCAGCTTTGGGGACATGACTGGCTACGAGCAGTACTTC. It is translated as CASSFGDMTGYEQYF.